This T cell receptor (beta chain) was captured in a study of T cell responses to AZD1222 COVID-19 vaccine. About the research overall: Some second doses came at about 4 weeks and others at about 12 weeks; these were pooled. Study-wide findings and caveats: Spike-specific TCR breadth and depth rose after two AZD1222 doses. Sampling captured repertoires only after the peak T cell response. Donors, mostly white British, included more females; clonal diversity was possibly underestimated.

This CDR3 is 16 amino acids long. Trimming removed 3 bases from V and 6 bases from J, with 19 bases in between. Germline CDR1 reads KGHDR; CDR2 reads SFDVKD. TCRdb's copy holds only in-frame clones and misses some; the assay was immunoSEQ multiplex PCR. The sample lists 100,000 to 150,000 clones, approximately 88% occurring once. This clone was detected a few times. Its antigen is currently unknown. The specimen comprised peripheral blood, sampled on day 0 of AZD1222 vaccination. The chain joins TRBV24-1 to TRBJ1-2; TRBD1 might be the D (5 bases). The TCR was taken from an adult in good health. In DNA form, the CDR3 reads TGTGCCACCAGTGATCCCCTCGCTTGGGGGGGGAATGGCTACACCTTC. Protein product: CATSDPLAWGGNGYTF.